This T cell receptor beta chain was recorded in a study of cytomegalovirus exposure and HLA in healthy donors. Regarding the study as a whole: Most TCR sequences proved rare, with some public TCRs found in many donors. Later analysis demonstrated an association between a missense DCLRE1C variant and TCR beta V- and J-gene trimming. A later analysis found common viral pathogens apparently linked to several of the most significant clusters. Previously analyzed data showed that most TCR beta V segments were productive at a frequency of about 90% or about 30%.

The PCR used 60 Vbeta and 13 Jbeta primers. Measured with immunoSEQ multiplex PCR; TCRdb has only the in-frame clones, and not every one. The sample shows roughly 120,000 clones, roughly 70% of them seen only once. V lost 3 bases, J lost 4 bases, and 6 bases stayed unmatched. The CDR3 covers 15 residues. Germline-derived CDR1 and CDR2 are LGHNA and YSLEER. Notes on this clone: Its antigen remains unknown.

Sequencing used PBMCs. The chain links TRBV4-3 to TRBJ1-1; the match to TRBD1 covers 9 bases. The TCR was taken from a woman between 45 and 65 years old in good health and CMV-seropositive. Here the CDR3 DNA reads TGCGCCAGCAGCCAGGGGACAGGGCGTACCACTGAAGCTTTCTTT. Translation gives CASSQGTGRTTEAFF.